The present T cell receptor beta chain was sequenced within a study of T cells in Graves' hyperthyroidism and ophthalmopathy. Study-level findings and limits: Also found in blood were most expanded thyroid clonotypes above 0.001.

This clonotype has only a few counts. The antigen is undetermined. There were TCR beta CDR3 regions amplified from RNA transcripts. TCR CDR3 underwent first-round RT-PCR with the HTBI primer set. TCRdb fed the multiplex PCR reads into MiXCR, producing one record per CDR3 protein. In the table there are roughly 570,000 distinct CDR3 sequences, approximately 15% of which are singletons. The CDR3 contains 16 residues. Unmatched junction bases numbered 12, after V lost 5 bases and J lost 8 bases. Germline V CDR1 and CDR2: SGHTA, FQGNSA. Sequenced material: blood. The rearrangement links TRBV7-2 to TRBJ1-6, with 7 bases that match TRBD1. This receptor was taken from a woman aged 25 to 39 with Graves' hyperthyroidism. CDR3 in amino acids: CASSPPNSGGDSPLHF. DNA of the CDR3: TGTGCCAGCAGCCCTCCGAATTCAGGGGGGGATTCACCCCTCCACTTT.